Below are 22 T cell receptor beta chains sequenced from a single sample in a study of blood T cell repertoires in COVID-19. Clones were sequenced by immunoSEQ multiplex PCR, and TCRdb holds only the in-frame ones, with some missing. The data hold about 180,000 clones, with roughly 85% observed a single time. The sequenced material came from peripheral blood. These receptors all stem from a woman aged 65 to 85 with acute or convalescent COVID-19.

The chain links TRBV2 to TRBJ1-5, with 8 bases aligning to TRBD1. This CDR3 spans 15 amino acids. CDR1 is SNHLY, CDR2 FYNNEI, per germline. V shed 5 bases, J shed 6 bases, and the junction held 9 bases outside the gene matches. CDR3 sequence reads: CASSWGDRLAQPQHF. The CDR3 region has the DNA TGTGCCAGCAGTTGGGGGGACAGGCTTGCTCAGCCCCAGCATTTT.

This chain's CDR3 is CATSDQRIAGEKQETQYF. Written as DNA, the CDR3 is TGTGCCACCAGTGATCAACGAATAGCGGGAGAAAAGCAAGAGACCCAGTACTTC. V and J are TRBV24-1 and TRBJ2-5; TRBD2 matches at 9 bases. J lost 2 bases, V lost 3 bases, and 12 bases had no gene match. This CDR3 comprises 18 residues. Germline V gene sequence: CDR1 KGHDR, CDR2 SFDVKD.

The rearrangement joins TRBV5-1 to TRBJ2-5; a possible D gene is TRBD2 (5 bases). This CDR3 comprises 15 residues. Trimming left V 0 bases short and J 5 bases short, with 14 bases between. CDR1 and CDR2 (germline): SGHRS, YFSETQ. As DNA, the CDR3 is TGCGCCAGCAGCTTGGGGCTAGCCTTGGGGGAGACCCAGTACTTC. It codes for CASSLGLALGETQYF. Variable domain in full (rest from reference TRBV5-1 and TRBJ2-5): KAGVTQTPRYLIKTRGQQVTLSCSPISGHRSVSWYQQTPGQGLQFLFEYFSETQRNKGNFPGRFSGRQFSNSRSEMNVSTLELGDSALYLCASSLGLALGETQYFGPGTRLLVL.

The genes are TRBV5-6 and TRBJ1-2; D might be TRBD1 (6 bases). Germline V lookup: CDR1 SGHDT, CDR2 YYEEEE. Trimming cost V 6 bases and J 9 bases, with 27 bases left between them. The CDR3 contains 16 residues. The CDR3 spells CASTGARGGGFLRYTF. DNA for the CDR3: TGTGCCAGCACCGGAGCACGGGGAGGGGGATTCCTACGCTACACCTTC. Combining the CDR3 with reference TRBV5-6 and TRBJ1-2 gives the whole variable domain DAGVTQSPTHLIKTRGQQVTLRCSPKSGHDTVSWYQQALGQGPQFIFQYYEEEERQRGNFPDRFSGHQFPNYSSELNVNALLLGDSALYLCASTGARGGGFLRYTFGSGTRLTVV.

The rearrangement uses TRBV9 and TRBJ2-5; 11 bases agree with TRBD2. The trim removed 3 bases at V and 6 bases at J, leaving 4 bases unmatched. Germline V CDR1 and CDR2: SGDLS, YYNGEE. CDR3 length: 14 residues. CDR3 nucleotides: TGTGCCAGCAGCGAGGGGACTAGCGGACAGACCCAGTACTTC. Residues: CASSEGTSGQTQYF.

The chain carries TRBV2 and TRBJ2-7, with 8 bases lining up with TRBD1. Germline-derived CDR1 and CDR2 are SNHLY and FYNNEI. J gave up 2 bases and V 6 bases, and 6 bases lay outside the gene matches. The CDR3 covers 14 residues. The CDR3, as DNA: TGTGCCAGCAGGCCGGGACAGGTGACCTACGAGCAGTACTTC. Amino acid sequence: CASRPGQVTYEQYF.

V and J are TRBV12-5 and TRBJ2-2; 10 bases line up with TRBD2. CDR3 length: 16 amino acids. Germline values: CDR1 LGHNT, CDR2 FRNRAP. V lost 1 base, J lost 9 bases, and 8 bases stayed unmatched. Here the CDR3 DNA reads TGTGCTAGTGGTTTGGGAACTAGCGGGAACCCCCGGGAGCTGTTTTTT. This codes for CASGLGTSGNPRELFF.

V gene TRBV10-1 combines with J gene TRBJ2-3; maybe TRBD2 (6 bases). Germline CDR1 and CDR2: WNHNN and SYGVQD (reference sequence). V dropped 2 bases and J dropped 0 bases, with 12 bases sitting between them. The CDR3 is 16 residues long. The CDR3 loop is CASSENTGVSTDTQYF. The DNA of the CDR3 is TGCGCCAGCAGTGAGAATACGGGAGTCAGCACAGATACGCAGTATTTT.

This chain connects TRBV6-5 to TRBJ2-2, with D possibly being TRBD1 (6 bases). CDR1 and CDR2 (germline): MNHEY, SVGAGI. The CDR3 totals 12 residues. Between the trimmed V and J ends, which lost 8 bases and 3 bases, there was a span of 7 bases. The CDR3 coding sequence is TGTGCCAGCGGGGGCGACACCGGGGAGCTGTTTTTT. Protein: CASGGDTGELFF.

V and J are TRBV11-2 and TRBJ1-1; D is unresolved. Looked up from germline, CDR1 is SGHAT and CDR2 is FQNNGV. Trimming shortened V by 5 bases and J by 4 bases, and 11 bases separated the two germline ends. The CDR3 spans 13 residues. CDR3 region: CASSPSGPTEAFF. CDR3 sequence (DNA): TGTGCCAGCAGCCCGTCGGGTCCCACTGAAGCTTTCTTT.

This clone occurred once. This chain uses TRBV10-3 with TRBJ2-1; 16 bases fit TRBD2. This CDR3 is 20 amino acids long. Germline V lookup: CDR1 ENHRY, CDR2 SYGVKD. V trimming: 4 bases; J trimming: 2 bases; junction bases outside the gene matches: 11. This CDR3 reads CAISAREGLAGGSTYNEQFF. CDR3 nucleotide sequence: TGTGCCATCAGTGCGCGCGAGGGACTAGCGGGAGGGTCAACCTACAATGAGCAGTTCTTC.

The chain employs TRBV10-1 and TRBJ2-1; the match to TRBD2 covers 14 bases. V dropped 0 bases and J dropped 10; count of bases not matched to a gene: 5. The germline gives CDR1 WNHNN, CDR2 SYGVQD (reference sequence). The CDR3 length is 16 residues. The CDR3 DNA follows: TGCGCCAGCAGTGAGTCGGGACTAGCGGGAGTATGGGAGCAGTTCTTC. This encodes CASSESGLAGVWEQFF.

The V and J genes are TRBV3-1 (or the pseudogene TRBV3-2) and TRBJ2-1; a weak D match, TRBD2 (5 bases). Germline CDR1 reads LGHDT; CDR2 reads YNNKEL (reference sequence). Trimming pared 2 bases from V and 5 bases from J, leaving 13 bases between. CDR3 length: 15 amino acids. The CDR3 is CASSQRRLLDNEQFF. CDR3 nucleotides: TGTGCCAGCAGCCAACGGCGGTTACTAGACAATGAGCAGTTCTTC.

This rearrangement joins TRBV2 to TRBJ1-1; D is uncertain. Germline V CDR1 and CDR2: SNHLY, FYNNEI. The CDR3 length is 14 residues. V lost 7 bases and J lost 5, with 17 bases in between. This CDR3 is CASIIGSPRTEAFF. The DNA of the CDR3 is TGTGCCAGCATCATCGGGAGTCCGAGGACTGAAGCTTTCTTT.

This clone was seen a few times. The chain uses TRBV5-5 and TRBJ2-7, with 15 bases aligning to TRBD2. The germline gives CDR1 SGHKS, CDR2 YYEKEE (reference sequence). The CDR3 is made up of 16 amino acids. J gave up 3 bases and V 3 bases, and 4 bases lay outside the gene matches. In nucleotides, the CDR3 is TGTGCCAGCAGCTCGGGACTAGCGGGAGGTGGCTACGAGCAGTACTTC. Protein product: CASSSGLAGGGYEQYF.

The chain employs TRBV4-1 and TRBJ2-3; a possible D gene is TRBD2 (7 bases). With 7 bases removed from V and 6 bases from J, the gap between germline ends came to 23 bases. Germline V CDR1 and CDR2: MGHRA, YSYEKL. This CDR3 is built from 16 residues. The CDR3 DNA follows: TGCGCCAGCACAAGGGGGGGGAGTTTCGTTGGGGATACGCAGTATTTT. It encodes CASTRGGSFVGDTQYF.

The DNA for the CDR3 is TGCGCCAGCAGCTGGACAGATCAAGAGACCCAGTACTTC. As protein: CASSWTDQETQYF. The genes are TRBV5-1 and TRBJ2-5, with D possibly being TRBD1 (6 bases). The V end was cut by 3 bases, the J end by 2 bases, with 8 bases between. Per germline, CDR1 SGHRS and CDR2 YFSETQ. The CDR3 is 13 amino acids.

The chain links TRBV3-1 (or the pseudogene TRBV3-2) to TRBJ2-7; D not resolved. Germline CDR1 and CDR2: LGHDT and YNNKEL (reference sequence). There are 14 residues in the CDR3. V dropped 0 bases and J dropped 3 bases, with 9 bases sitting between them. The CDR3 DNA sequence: TGTGCCAGCAGCCAAGATCGCATCTACTACGAGCAGTACTTC. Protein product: CASSQDRIYYEQYF.

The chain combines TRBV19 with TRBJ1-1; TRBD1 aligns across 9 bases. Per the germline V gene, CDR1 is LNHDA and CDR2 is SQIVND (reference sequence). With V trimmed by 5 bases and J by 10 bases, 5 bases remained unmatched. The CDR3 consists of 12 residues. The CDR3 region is CASSFRDRAAFF. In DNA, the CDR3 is TGTGCCAGTAGTTTCAGGGACAGGGCAGCTTTCTTT.

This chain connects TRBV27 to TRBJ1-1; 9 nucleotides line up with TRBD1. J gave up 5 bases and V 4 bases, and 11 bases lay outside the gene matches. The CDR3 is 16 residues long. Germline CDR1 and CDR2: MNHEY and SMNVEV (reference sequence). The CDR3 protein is CASSSYLDRGRTEAFF. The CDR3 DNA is TGTGCCAGCAGTTCCTACCTGGACAGGGGACGGACTGAAGCTTTCTTT.

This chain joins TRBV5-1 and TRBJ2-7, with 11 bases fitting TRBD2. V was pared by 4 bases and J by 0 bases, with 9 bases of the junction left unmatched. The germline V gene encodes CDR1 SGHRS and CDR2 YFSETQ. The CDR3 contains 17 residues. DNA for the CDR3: TGCGCCAGCAGCCCGGGGCTAGCGGGAGGCCACTCCTACGAGCAGTACTTC. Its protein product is CASSPGLAGGHSYEQYF.

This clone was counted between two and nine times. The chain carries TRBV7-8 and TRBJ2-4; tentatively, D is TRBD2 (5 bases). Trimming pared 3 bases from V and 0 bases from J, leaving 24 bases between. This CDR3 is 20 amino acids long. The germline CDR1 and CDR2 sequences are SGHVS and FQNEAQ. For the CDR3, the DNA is TGTGCCAGCAGCTTGAATCCTCGAGAGGGAAACATCCTAGCCAAAAACATTCAGTACTTC. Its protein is CASSLNPREGNILAKNIQYF.